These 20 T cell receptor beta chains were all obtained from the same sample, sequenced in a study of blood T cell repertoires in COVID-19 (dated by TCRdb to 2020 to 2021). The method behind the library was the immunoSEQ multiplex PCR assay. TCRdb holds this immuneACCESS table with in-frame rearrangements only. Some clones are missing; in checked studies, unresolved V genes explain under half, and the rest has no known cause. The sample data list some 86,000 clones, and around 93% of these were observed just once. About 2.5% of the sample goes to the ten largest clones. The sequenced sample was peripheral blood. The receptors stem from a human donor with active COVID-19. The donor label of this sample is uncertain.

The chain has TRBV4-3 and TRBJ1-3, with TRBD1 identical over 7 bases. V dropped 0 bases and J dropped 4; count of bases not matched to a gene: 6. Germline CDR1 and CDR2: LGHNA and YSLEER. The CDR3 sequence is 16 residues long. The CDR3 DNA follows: TGCGCCAGCAGCCAAGACTGGGACAGCTCCGGAAACACCATATATTTT. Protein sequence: CASSQDWDSSGNTIYF.

The CDR3 reads CASSDSSSGGVQETQYF. CDR3 DNA sequence: TGTGCCAGCAGTGACTCTTCTAGCGGGGGGGTTCAAGAGACCCAGTACTTC. The chain joins TRBV6-4 to TRBJ2-5, with 12 bases fitting TRBD2. Trimming at V came to 0 bases and at J to 2 bases, leaving 4 bases not matched to a gene. The germline gives CDR1 MRHNA, CDR2 SNTAGT. The CDR3 spans 17 residues.

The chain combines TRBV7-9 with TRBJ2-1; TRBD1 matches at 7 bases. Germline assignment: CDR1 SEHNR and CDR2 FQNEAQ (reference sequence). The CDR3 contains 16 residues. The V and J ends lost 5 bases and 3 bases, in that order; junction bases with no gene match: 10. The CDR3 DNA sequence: TGTGCCAGCAGCCCCAGGACAGGTAGGAACTACAATGAGCAGTTCTTC. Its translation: CASSPRTGRNYNEQFF.

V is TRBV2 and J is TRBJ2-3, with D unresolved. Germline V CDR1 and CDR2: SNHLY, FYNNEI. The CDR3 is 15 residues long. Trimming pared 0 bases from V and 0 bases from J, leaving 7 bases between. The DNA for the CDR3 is TGTGCCAGCAGTGAAGCGCGAACTAGCACAGATACGCAGTATTTT. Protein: CASSEARTSTDTQYF.

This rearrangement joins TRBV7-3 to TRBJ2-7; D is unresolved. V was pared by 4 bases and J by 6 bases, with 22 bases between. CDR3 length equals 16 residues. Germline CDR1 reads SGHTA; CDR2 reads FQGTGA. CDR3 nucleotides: TGTGCCAGCAGCTCAGGATCGGATGACGACCTTTCCGAGCAGTACTTC. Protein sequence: CASSSGSDDDLSEQYF. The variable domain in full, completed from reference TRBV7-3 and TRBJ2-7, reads GAGVSQTPSNKVTEKGKYVELRCDPISGHTALYWYRQSLGQGPEFLIYFQGTGAADDSGLPNDRFFAVRPEGSVSTLKIQRTERGDSAVYLCASSSGSDDDLSEQYFGPGTRLTVT.

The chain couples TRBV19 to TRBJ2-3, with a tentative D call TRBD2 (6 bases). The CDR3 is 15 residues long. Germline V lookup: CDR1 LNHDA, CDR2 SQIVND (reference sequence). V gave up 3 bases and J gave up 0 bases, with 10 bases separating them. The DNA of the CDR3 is TGTGCCAGTAGTATTCTGGAGGGAAGCACAGATACGCAGTATTTT. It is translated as CASSILEGSTDTQYF.

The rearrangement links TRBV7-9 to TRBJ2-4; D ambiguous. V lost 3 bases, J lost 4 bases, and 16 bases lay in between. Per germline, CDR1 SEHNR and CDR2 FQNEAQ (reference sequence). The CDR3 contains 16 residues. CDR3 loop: CASSLVGSAEKNIQYF. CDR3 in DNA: TGTGCCAGCAGCTTGGTCGGGTCGGCCGAGAAAAACATTCAGTACTTC.

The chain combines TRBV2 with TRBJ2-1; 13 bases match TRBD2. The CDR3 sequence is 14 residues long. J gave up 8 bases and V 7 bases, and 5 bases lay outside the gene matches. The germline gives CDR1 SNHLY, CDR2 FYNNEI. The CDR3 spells CASTTSGGDDEQFF. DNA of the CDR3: TGTGCCAGCACTACTAGCGGGGGGGACGATGAGCAGTTCTTC. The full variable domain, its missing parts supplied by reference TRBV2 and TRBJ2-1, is EPEVTQTPSHQVTQMGQEVILRCVPISNHLYFYWYRQILGQKVEFLVSFYNNEISEKSEIFDDQFSVERPDGSNFTLKIRSTKLEDSAMYFCASTTSGGDDEQFFGPGTRLTVL.

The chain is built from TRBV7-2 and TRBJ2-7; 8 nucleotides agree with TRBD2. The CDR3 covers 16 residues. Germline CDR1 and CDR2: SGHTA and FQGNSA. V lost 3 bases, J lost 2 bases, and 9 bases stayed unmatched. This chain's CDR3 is CASSLRSGGVAYEQYF. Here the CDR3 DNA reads TGTGCCAGCAGCTTGAGAAGCGGGGGCGTCGCCTACGAGCAGTACTTC.

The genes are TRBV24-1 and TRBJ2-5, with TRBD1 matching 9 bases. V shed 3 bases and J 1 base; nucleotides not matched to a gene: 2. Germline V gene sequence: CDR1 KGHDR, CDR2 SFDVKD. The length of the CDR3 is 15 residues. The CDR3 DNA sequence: TGTGCCACCAGTGATGTGGGACAGGGCCAAGAGACCCAGTACTTC. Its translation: CATSDVGQGQETQYF.

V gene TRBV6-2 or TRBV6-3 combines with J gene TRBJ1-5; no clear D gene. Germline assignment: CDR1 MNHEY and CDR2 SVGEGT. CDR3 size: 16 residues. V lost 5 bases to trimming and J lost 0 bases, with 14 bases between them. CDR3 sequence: CASSRWVGDSNQPQHF. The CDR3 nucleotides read TGTGCCAGCAGTCGGTGGGTCGGGGATAGCAATCAGCCCCAGCATTTT.

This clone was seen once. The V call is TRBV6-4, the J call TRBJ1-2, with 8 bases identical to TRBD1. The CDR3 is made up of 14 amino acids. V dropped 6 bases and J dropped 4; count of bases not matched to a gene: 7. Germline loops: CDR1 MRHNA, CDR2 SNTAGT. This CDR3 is CASRATGGTYGYTF. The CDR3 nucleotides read TGTGCCAGCAGAGCTACAGGGGGGACCTATGGCTACACCTTC.

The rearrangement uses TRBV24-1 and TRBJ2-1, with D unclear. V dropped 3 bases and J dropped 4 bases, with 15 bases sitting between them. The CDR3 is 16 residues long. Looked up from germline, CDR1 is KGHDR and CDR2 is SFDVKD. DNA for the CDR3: TGTGCCACCAGTGATGAACAGCTATCTCCGTACAATGAGCAGTTCTTC. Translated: CATSDEQLSPYNEQFF.

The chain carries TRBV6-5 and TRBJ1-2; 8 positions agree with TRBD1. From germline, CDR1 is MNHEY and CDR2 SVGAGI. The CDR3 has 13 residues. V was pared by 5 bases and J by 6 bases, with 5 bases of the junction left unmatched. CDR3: CASSKWTGNGYTF. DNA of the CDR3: TGTGCCAGCAGTAAATGGACAGGGAATGGCTACACCTTC.

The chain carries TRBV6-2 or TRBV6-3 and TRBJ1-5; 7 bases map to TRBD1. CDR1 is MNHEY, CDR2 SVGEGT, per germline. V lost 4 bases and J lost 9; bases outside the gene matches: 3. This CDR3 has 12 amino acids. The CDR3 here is CASSWNRGPQHF. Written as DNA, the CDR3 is TGTGCCAGCAGTTGGAACAGGGGGCCCCAGCATTTT.

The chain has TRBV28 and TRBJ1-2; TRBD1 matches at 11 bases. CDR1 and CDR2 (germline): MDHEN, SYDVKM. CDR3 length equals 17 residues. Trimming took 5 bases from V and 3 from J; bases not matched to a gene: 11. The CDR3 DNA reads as TGTGCCAGCAGTCTACAGCGGGGACAGGGGGGCTACTATGGCTACACCTTC. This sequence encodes CASSLQRGQGGYYGYTF.

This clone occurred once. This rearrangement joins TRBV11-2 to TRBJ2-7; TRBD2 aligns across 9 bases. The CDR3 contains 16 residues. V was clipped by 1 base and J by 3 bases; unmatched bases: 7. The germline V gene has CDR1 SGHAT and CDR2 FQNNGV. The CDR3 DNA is TGTGCCAGCAGCTTAGCCACAGCGGGGGGAAACTACGAGCAGTACTTC. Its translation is CASSLATAGGNYEQYF.

For the CDR3, the DNA is TGTGCCAGTAGGTCTCATCGGGGAGCGAACACCGGGGAGCTGTTTTTT. It codes for CASRSHRGANTGELFF. The chain employs TRBV19 and TRBJ2-2, with D possibly matching TRBD2 (5 bases). The CDR3 spans 16 residues. In germline, CDR1 is LNHDA, CDR2 SQIVND (reference sequence). Trimming stripped 6 bases from V and 0 bases from J, with 14 bases between.

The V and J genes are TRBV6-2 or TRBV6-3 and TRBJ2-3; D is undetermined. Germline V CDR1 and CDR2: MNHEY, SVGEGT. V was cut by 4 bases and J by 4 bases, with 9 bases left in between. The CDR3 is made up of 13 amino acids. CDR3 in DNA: TGTGCCAGCAGTTCCCGCTACTCAGATACGCAGTATTTT. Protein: CASSSRYSDTQYF.

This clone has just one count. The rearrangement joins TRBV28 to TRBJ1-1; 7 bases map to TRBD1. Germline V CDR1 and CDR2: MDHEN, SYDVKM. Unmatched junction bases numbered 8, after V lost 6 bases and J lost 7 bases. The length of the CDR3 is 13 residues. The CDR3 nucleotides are TGTGCCAGCAGCCCCGGACAGGACCGTGAAGCTTTCTTT. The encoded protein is CASSPGQDREAFF. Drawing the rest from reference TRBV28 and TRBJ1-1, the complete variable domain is DVKVTQSSRYLVKRTGEKVFLECVQDMDHENMFWYRQDPGLGLRLIYFSYDVKMKEKGDIPEGYSVSREKKERFSLILESASTNQTSMYLCASSPGQDREAFFGQGTRLTVV.